This record covers a single T cell receptor beta chain. Germline-derived CDR1 and CDR2 are MNHNY and SVGAGI (reference sequence). V lost 5 bases, J lost 4 bases, and 12 bases lay in between. The CDR3 covers 14 residues. This table comes from immunoSEQ multiplex PCR, and its TCRdb copy is limited to in-frame clones, with some not included. The table has around 170,000 clones, 75% to 85% seen once. The data belong to a study of blood T cell repertoires in COVID-19. Across the whole study: Researchers got acute and convalescent COVID-19 samples from the United States, Italy and Spain.

The rearrangement links TRBV6-6 to TRBJ1-3; perhaps TRBD1 as D (5 bases). The receptor's source is a human donor in a cohort sampled during active COVID-19. Sequenced material: peripheral blood. CDR3 bases: TGTGCCAGCAGTCCCGGGGGAGACGGAAACACCATATATTTT. Its translation is CASSPGGDGNTIYF.